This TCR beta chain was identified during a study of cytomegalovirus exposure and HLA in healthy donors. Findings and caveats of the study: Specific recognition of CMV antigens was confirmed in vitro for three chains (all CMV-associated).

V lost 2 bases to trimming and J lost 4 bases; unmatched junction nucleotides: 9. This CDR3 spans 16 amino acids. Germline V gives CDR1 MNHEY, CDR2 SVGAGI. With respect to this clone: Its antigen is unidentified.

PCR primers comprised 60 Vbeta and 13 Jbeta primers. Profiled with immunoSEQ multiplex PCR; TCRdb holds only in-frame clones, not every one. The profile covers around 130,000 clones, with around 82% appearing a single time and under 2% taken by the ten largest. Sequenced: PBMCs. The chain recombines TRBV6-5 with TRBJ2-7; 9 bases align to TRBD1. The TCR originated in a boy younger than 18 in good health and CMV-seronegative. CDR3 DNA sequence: TGTGCCAGCAGTTACCCACTGACAGGGGGAGGATACGAGCAGTACTTC. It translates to CASSYPLTGGGYEQYF.